This T cell receptor beta chain was sequenced during a study of OX40 agonist ivuxolimab in advanced cancers. Regarding the complete study: The costimulatory receptor OX40 (CD134) was targeted by ivuxolimab, a fully human IgG2 agonistic monoclonal antibody. Among the roughly 52 dose-escalation patients, around 20 had hepatocellular carcinoma, some 15 melanoma, 9 renal cell carcinoma and 9 head and neck cancer. Prior anti-PD-1, anti-PD-L1 or anti-CTLA-4 therapy was permitted, and checkpoint inhibitors had been received by around 39% of dose-escalation patients. Partial responses occurred in three dose-escalation patients, of whom one had hepatocellular carcinoma and two had cutaneous melanoma. Peripheral TCRbeta sequencing was intended to test whether TCR sequence diversity was altered and clonal T-cell expansion was caused by ivuxolimab. Intravenous ivuxolimab was administered to patients every 2 weeks at six dose levels: 0.01, 0.1, 0.3, 1.5, 3 and 10 mg/kg. The paper covers the monotherapy dose-escalation part of the phase I ivuxolimab trial, which included N ≈ 50 patients. In the dose-escalation cohort, around four fifths of patients were male, and the mean age was approximately 60 years, with a range of about 20 to 79. Results and caveats for the whole study, not just this receptor: In the 0.1-3.0 mg/kg groups, partial responders had among the lowest normalized peripheral clonal expansion, particularly in CD8+ T cells. At doses of 0.1 to 3.0 mg/kg, clonal expansion of both CD4+ and CD8+ T cells in blood was seen between baseline and week 6. After ivuxolimab, more expanded clones were found on average in CD8+ T cells than in CD4+ T cells. The antigen specificity of the peripheral T cells that underwent clonal expansion was not determined. Low levels of normalized T-cell clonal expansion were also seen in some nonresponding patients.

CDR1 is given as SGHAT and CDR2 as FQNNGV, both from the germline V gene. V is cut by 3 bases and J by 4 bases, and the space between the germline ends is 6 bases. The CDR3 contains 13 residues, cysteine and phenylalanine counted. The retained sequence is limited to the CDR3, 39 bases, with the frame set at the first base. For sequencing of the TCRbeta CDR3 region, genomic DNA was extracted from the sorted cells. TCRbeta CDR3 regions were sequenced using the immunoSEQ Assay. TCRdb carries this immuneACCESS record with in-frame sequences only. Its versions omit some clonotypes, under half of them owing to an unresolved V gene in the studies checked, with the rest unexplained. The sample profile shows 77,000 or so clones; 70% to 85% of them were found once. The top ten hold 0.45% to 0.65% of the sample. Patients with a history of autoimmune disease or receiving systemic immunosuppression were excluded from the trial. Peripheral blood for TCR sequencing was collected from all dose cohorts at baseline, on cycle 4 day 1, and on cycle 7 day 1. Samples came from an open-label, multicenter, first-in-human phase I dose-escalation trial of ivuxolimab. Adults with locally advanced or metastatic melanoma, renal cell carcinoma, hepatocellular carcinoma or head and neck squamous cell carcinoma were enrolled in the trial. CD4+ and CD8+ T cells were sorted separately from peripheral blood before TCR sequencing.

On this clone itself: Its antigen has not been determined. It has no much larger one-base neighbor in the sample; base qualities were not kept.

This sequence was found in an adult with an advanced solid tumor such as melanoma, head and neck, liver or kidney cancer. Sample: CD4+ or CD8+ T cells sorted from blood, taken in a trial of the OX40 agonist ivuxolimab. Recombination connected TRBV11-2 to TRBJ2-2, with the D gene uncertain. The CDR3 here reads CASSFGITGELFF. The DNA is as follows: TGTGCCAGCAGCTTTGGCATCACCGGGGAGCTGTTTTTT.